Shown below are 17 T cell receptor beta chains from a single sample sequenced in a study of CD4+ T cells in melanoma. The assay was immunoSEQ multiplex PCR, and TCRdb's table has in-frame clones only and misses some. The table has 110,000 to 150,000 clones, nearly 95% seen once. All receptors derive from a human donor with melanoma.

V usage is TRBV2 and J usage is TRBJ1-3; D gene unclear. Trimming stripped 8 bases from V and 0 bases from J, with 11 bases between. This CDR3 spans 14 amino acids. Germline V gene data show CDR1 as SNHLY and CDR2 as FYNNEI. The CDR3 region has the DNA TGTGCCAGCTTACGGCAGAACTCTGGAAACACCATATATTTT. Its protein is CASLRQNSGNTIYF.

This clone was seen just once. The J gene is TRBJ2-5, the V gene TRBV9; D might be TRBD2 (5 bases). V was clipped by 1 base and J by 4 bases, with 5 bases between them. Germline V CDR1 and CDR2: SGDLS, YYNGEE. The CDR3 contains 12 residues. DNA of the CDR3: TGTGCCAGCAGCGTACGGGGAGAGACCCAGTACTTC. Translating it yields CASSVRGETQYF.

This rearrangement joins TRBV5-1 to TRBJ1-1, with 7 bases identical to TRBD1. The V segment lost 4 bases and the J segment 8 bases; nucleotides outside the gene matches: 8. From germline, CDR1 is SGHRS and CDR2 YFSETQ. The CDR3 runs to 13 residues. CDR3 loop: CASSLNRGSEAFF. The CDR3 DNA is TGCGCCAGCAGCCTGAACAGGGGATCGGAAGCTTTCTTT.

The rearrangement links TRBV29-1 to TRBJ2-3; tentative D call: TRBD2 (5 bases). Germline V gene data show CDR1 as SQVTM and CDR2 as ANQGSEA. With 6 bases removed from V and 4 bases from J, the gap between germline ends came to 11 bases. The length of the CDR3 is 12 residues. CDR3 sequence reads: CSVAAGSDTQYF. The CDR3 DNA sequence: TGCAGCGTAGCCGCGGGTTCAGATACGCAGTATTTT.

This sequence joins TRBV5-1 and TRBJ1-1; the D gene is possibly TRBD1 (5 bases). CDR1 and CDR2 (germline): SGHRS, YFSETQ. The CDR3 length is 11 residues. Trimming left V 6 bases short and J 3 bases short, with 6 bases between. Here the CDR3 reads CASTGDTEAFF. The DNA for the CDR3 is TGCGCCAGCACGGGGGACACTGAAGCTTTCTTT. Full variable domain (rest looked up from reference TRBV5-1 and TRBJ1-1): KAGVTQTPRYLIKTRGQQVTLSCSPISGHRSVSWYQQTPGQGLQFLFEYFSETQRNKGNFPGRFSGRQFSNSRSEMNVSTLELGDSALYLCASTGDTEAFFGQGTRLTVV.

The rearrangement links TRBV18 to TRBJ1-4; possible D gene TRBD1, 5 bases. The CDR3 has 13 residues. Per germline, CDR1 KGHSH and CDR2 LQKENI. The ends were cut back, 3 bases at V and 4 bases at J, with 6 bases in the middle. This CDR3 reads CASSPDSNEKLFF. CDR3 in DNA: TGTGCCAGCTCACCCGACAGTAATGAAAAACTGTTTTTT.

The gene calls are TRBV7-2 and TRBJ1-1; 7 nucleotides agree with TRBD1. The J segment lost 7 bases and the V segment lost 5 bases, leaving 10 bases of the junction unmatched. Germline V gives CDR1 SGHTA, CDR2 FQGNSA. The CDR3 loop spans 14 amino acids. Here the CDR3 DNA reads TGTGCCAGCAGCCGACAGGGTAGTATTGGTGAAGCTTTCTTT. Translating it yields CASSRQGSIGEAFF. The full variable domain, with the rest looked up from reference TRBV7-2 and TRBJ1-1, is GAGVSQSPSNKVTEKGKDVELRCDPISGHTALYWYRQSLGQGLEFLIYFQGNSAPDKSGLPSDRFSAERTGGSVSTLTIQRTQQEDSAVYLCASSRQGSIGEAFFGQGTRLTVV.

The rearrangement links TRBV11-2 to TRBJ2-3; the match to TRBD2 covers 11 bases. The CDR3 extends over 19 amino acids. Germline CDR1 reads SGHAT; CDR2 reads FQNNGV. V gave up 0 bases and J gave up 2 bases; unmatched junction bases: 10. The DNA for the CDR3 is TGTGCCAGCAGCTTAGATAGCCTAGCGGGGGGCTCCCACACAGATACGCAGTATTTT. As protein: CASSLDSLAGGSHTDTQYF.

This clone was observed a handful of times. V usage is TRBV11-2 and J usage is TRBJ2-1; perhaps TRBD1 as D (5 bases). Germline V CDR1 and CDR2: SGHAT, FQNNGV. V lost 2 bases and J 4 bases, leaving 12 bases between the germline ends. The CDR3 consists of 15 residues. The CDR3: CASSLMGQDYNEQFF. The CDR3 DNA sequence: TGTGCCAGCAGCTTAATGGGGCAAGATTACAATGAGCAGTTCTTC.

The chain combines TRBV18 with TRBJ1-1; the D gene is possibly TRBD1 (5 bases). The CDR3 has 18 amino acids. V was cut by 2 bases and J by 0 bases, with 19 bases left in between. The germline V gene has CDR1 KGHSH and CDR2 LQKENI. CDR3 in amino acids: CASSPRLTRQGLNTEAFF. CDR3 DNA sequence: TGTGCCAGCTCACCAAGGTTGACTCGCCAGGGCTTGAACACTGAAGCTTTCTTT.

The rearrangement links TRBV6-5 to TRBJ2-3; weak D call: TRBD2 (6 bases). The CDR3 is 16 residues long. Trimming removed 2 bases from V and 0 bases from J, with 12 bases in between. CDR1 is MNHEY, CDR2 SVGAGI, per germline. The CDR3, as DNA: TGTGCCAGCAGTTACAGGCGGGGTCCTAGCACAGATACGCAGTATTTT. Translating gives CASSYRRGPSTDTQYF.

J is TRBJ1-2 and V is TRBV5-6; D not resolved. This CDR3 is built from 13 residues. Trimming left V 0 bases short and J 7 bases short, with 10 bases between. Looked up from germline, CDR1 is SGHDT and CDR2 is YYEEEE. This CDR3 reads CASSLGQTPGYTF. The DNA for the CDR3 is TGTGCCAGCAGCTTGGGGCAGACGCCTGGCTACACCTTC.

Of note for this clone: One end of the junction fails to match germline, which may point to a read error. The rearrangement links TRBV5-1 to TRBJ2-7; tentative D call: TRBD1 (6 bases). From germline, CDR1 is SGHRS and CDR2 YFSETQ. The CDR3 loop spans 16 amino acids. CDR3 nucleotides: TGCGCCGGCAGCTTGGGGAGTAGGACAGCCCTATACGAGCAGTACTTC. Translated, it gives CAGSLGSRTALYEQYF. The whole variable domain, filled in from reference TRBV5-1 and TRBJ2-7, reads KAGVTQTPRYLIKTRGQQVTLSCSPISGHRSVSWYQQTPGQGLQFLFEYFSETQRNKGNFPGRFSGRQFSNSRSEMNVSTLELGDSALYLCAGSLGSRTALYEQYFGPGTRLTVT.

The gene calls are TRBV11-2 and TRBJ2-7, with 9 bases fitting TRBD1. The CDR3 is 14 residues long. Germline V lookup: CDR1 SGHAT, CDR2 FQNNGV. J lost 3 bases, V lost 5 bases, and 5 bases had no gene match. In DNA form, the CDR3 reads TGTGCCAGCAGCCTACTGGGACAGGGCTACGAGCAGTACTTC. It specifies CASSLLGQGYEQYF.

The chain uses TRBV6-1 and TRBJ2-7; D perhaps matches TRBD1 (5 bases). Germline V lookup: CDR1 MNHNS, CDR2 SASEGT. Trimming shortened V by 2 bases and J by 2 bases, and 7 bases separated the two germline ends. The CDR3 length is 13 residues. The CDR3 DNA reads as TGTGCCAGCAGTGAACGACAGCCCTACGAGCAGTACTTC. Residues: CASSERQPYEQYF.

This rearrangement joins TRBV27 to TRBJ2-6, with D perhaps matching TRBD1 (5 bases). Trimming removed 3 bases at V and 4 bases at J, with 13 bases between. This CDR3 comprises 16 residues. The germline gives CDR1 MNHEY, CDR2 SMNVEV (reference sequence). In DNA, the CDR3 is TGTGCCAGCAGTTTCTCCTGGGGCGCCGGGGCCAACGTCCTGACTTTC. Protein sequence: CASSFSWGAGANVLTF.

This clone was observed a few times. V is TRBV7-8 and J is TRBJ2-3, with 9 positions matching TRBD2. J was trimmed by 6 bases and V by 5 bases; bases with no gene match: 3. The CDR3 is 13 residues long. From germline, CDR1 is SGHVS and CDR2 FQNEAQ. CDR3 coding DNA: TGTGCCAGCAGCGCGGGGGGGCCTGATACGCAGTATTTT. Translated, it gives CASSAGGPDTQYF.